This TCR beta chain derives from a study of CD8 T cells in ankylosing spondylitis. Findings and limits, study-wide: Within peripheral blood, clones linked to disease were CD8+ and relatively rare. Seemingly characteristic of ankylosing spondylitis blood was a TCR beta motif consisting of several highly homologous variants.

Note on this clonotype: No antigen is known for it.

Quantitative 5'-RACE with molecular barcodes was used to make the TCR beta libraries. MiXCR, run by TCRdb on the 5' RACE reads, gives a single entry per CDR3 protein. The sample comprises roughly 670,000 distinct CDR3 sequences, around 17% of which are singletons, and about 20% rests with the top ten. The CDR3 extends over 15 amino acids. V was clipped by 2 bases and J by 3 bases; unmatched bases: 6. Germline lookup yields CDR1 MNHEY and CDR2 SVGAGI. The rearrangement links TRBV6-5 to TRBJ2-7, with 8 bases fitting TRBD1. The sequenced sample consisted of blood, either unsorted or a sorted T cell fraction (not recorded which). The TCR originated in a male donor with ankylosing spondylitis. The CDR3 reads CASSYRTTGGYEQYF. CDR3 bases: TGTGCCAGCAGTTACAGGACTACAGGGGGCTACGAGCAGTACTTC.